Listed below are T cell receptor beta chains from one sample, sequenced in a study of Tregs in tolerant kidney transplant recipients. TCRdb's copy holds only in-frame clones and misses some; the assay was immunoSEQ multiplex PCR. The table has about 64,000 clones, around 87% seen once. The source was CD4+ T cells from blood (PBMCs), collected 6 months after the transplant. The receptor source for this set is a human patient who received a combined kidney and bone marrow transplant. Part of the T cell pool may stem from the graft donor. Each CDR3 is given with its conserved first and last residue. A D gene is named only where the DNA matches it firmly. The size entry is marked missing in some rows and otherwise reads once, few, many or a size class.

TRBJ2-7 | TRBD1 | - | TRBV11-3 | CASGDSSYEQYF | TGTGCCAGCGGGGACAGTTCCTACGAGCAGTACTTC
TRBJ1-4 | - | - | TRBV2 | CASTEGHINEKLFF | TGTGCCAGCACTGAGGGACACATTAATGAAAAACTGTTTTTT
TRBJ2-1 | - | - | TRBV11-1 | CASSLRGINNEQFF | TGTGCCAGCAGCTTACGAGGGATTAACAATGAGCAGTTCTTC
TRBJ1-5 | TRBD1 | - | TRBV10-3 | CATRGLNSNQPQHF | TGTGCCACAAGGGGGCTTAATAGCAATCAGCCCCAGCATTTT
TRBJ2-3 | - | - | TRBV7-3 | CASSSTRADTQYF | TGTGCCAGCAGCTCCACTCGCGCAGATACGCAGTATTTT
TRBJ1-1 | - | - | TRBV29-1 | CSVARGHANTEAFF | TGCAGCGTAGCACGCGGACACGCGAACACTGAAGCTTTCTTT
TRBJ1-4 | - | - | TRBV5-1 | CASSALRGTNEKLFF | TGCGCCAGCAGCGCTCTGAGGGGGACTAATGAAAAACTGTTTTTT
TRBJ2-3 | - | - | TRBV28 | CASSLSGSVADTQYF | TGTGCCAGCAGTTTATCGGGGTCCGTCGCAGATACGCAGTATTTT
TRBJ2-1 | TRBD2 | - | TRBV2 | CASSASGRYNEQFF | TGTGCCAGCAGTGCTAGCGGGAGGTACAATGAGCAGTTCTTC
TRBJ1-1 | - | - | TRBV29-1 | CSVEDRGPRPNTEAFF | TGCAGCGTTGAAGATAGGGGCCCGCGGCCCAACACTGAAGCTTTCTTT
TRBJ2-6 | - | few | TRBV7-3 | CASSFRSSGNSGANVLTF | TGTGCCAGCAGCTTTCGTAGTAGCGGTAACTCTGGGGCCAACGTCCTGACTTTC
TRBJ2-5 | TRBD2 | - | TRBV7-3 | CASSLDSTSGTETQYF | TGTGCCAGCAGCTTAGATAGTACTAGCGGGACGGAGACCCAGTACTTC
TRBJ2-1 | - | - | TRBV7-9 | CASSLASSGGYNEQFF | TGTGCCAGCAGCTTAGCCAGTAGCGGCGGCTACAATGAGCAGTTCTTC
TRBJ1-2 | TRBD1 | - | TRBV30 | CASQTGGEPGYTF | TGTGCCTCTCAGACAGGGGGCGAACCTGGCTACACCTTC
TRBJ1-1 | - | - | TRBV7-9 | CASSRGDVNTEAFF | TGTGCCAGCAGCCGCGGGGACGTCAACACTGAAGCTTTCTTT
TRBJ2-3 | TRBD1 | - | TRBV18 | CASSLGVGDRGADTQYF | TGTGCCAGCTCACTTGGGGTCGGAGACAGGGGTGCTGATACGCAGTATTTT